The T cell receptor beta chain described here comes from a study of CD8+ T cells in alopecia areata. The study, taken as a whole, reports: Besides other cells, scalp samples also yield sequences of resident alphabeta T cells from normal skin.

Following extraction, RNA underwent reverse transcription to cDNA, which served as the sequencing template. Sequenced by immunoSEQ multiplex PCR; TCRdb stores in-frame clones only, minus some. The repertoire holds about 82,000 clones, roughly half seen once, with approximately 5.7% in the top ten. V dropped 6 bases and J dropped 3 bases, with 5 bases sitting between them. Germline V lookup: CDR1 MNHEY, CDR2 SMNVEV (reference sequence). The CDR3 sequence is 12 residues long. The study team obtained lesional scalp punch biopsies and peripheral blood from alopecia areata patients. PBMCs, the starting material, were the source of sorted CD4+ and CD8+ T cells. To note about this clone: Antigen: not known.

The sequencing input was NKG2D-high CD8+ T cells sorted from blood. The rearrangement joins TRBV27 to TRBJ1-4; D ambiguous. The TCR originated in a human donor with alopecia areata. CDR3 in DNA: TGTGCCAGCAGGCATCCTAATGAAAAACTGTTTTTT. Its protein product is CASRHPNEKLFF.